The 22 T cell receptor beta chains below all came from one sample that was sequenced in a study of blood T cells in healthy people across ages (dated by TCRdb to about 2015). Libraries were prepared through 5' RACE. Sequenced on an Illumina HiSeq 2500. A second PCR of about 6 to 12 cycles was performed with a sample-barcoded 5' primer and a J-beta primer mix. TCRdb redid the processing of the public reads, applying fastp at Q25 and MiXCR, and retained in-frame beta chains. Each CDR3 protein gets just one entry, which takes the most common genes and DNA from the rows behind it. In this sample the table shows 790,000 or so distinct CDR3 sequences, around three fifths of which occur a single time. Clones ranked in the top ten supply roughly 25% of the sample. Sequencing input: blood. These receptors came from a man in his forties or fifties in good health.

The V and J genes are TRBV7-6 and TRBJ2-3; D may correspond to TRBD1 or TRBD2 (5 bases each). This CDR3 is 14 amino acids long. The V gene lost 5 bases and the J gene lost 4 bases, with 13 bases spanning the gap. CDR1 and CDR2 (germline): SGHVS, FNYEAQ. In DNA form, the CDR3 reads TGTGCCAGCAGCCCTTATGGGGGTCCAGATACGCAGTATTTT. Its translation: CASSPYGGPDTQYF.

The chain is built from TRBV12-3 or TRBV12-4 and TRBJ2-7, with D perhaps matching TRBD1 or TRBD2 (5 bases each). The CDR3 spans 14 residues. Trimming removed 2 bases from V and 6 bases from J, with 14 bases in between. CDR3: CASSLTQGEGEQYF. The CDR3 nucleotides are TGTGCCAGCAGTTTAACCCAGGGCGAGGGCGAGCAGTACTTC.

The table lists this clonotype with a few counts. The chain combines TRBV5-1 with TRBJ1-1; D remains unclear. This CDR3 contains 14 residues. Deletions cut 0 bases from V and 1 base from J, with 7 bases between. Germline V gene data show CDR1 as SGHRS and CDR2 as YFSETQ. This chain's CDR3 is CASSLVPENTEAFF. The CDR3 bases are TGCGCCAGCAGCTTGGTCCCGGAGAACACTGAAGCTTTCTTT.

The CDR3 region is CATGGITDTQYF. CDR3 DNA: TGTGCCACAGGAGGGATTACAGATACGCAGTATTTT. This chain uses TRBV6-6 with TRBJ2-3; perhaps TRBD2 as D (6 bases). Trimming stripped 10 bases from V and 3 bases from J, with 11 bases between. The germline V gene has CDR1 MNHNY and CDR2 SVGAGI (reference sequence). This CDR3 spans 12 amino acids.

This chain joins TRBV7-2 and TRBJ1-6; D is uncertain. Trimming removed 3 bases at V and 0 bases at J, with 18 bases between. This CDR3 is built from 19 residues. Germline loops: CDR1 SGHTA, CDR2 FQGNSA. The CDR3 DNA is TGTGCCAGCAGCTTCGGCCGAGGAAGTACCGGCTCCTATAATTCACCCCTCCACTTT. This encodes CASSFGRGSTGSYNSPLHF.

This clonotype has just a few counts. A clone one base away is much larger, so this may be a read error. The rearrangement joins TRBV20-1 to TRBJ2-7; TRBD2 agrees at 7 bases. CDR3 length: 14 amino acids. After removal of 0 bases from V and 5 bases from J, the junction contained 7 bases not matched to a gene. CDR1 and CDR2 from the germline V gene are DFQATT and SNEGSKA (reference sequence). CDR3 DNA sequence: TGCAGTGCTAGAGAGCGAGCGGGAACCCACGAGCAGTACTTC. It codes for CSARERAGTHEQYF.

The chain links TRBV6-1 to TRBJ1-2; possible D gene TRBD1, 6 bases. This CDR3 has 18 amino acids. The germline gives CDR1 MNHNS, CDR2 SASEGT. Trimming pared 5 bases from V and 0 bases from J, leaving 22 bases between. In DNA form, the CDR3 reads TGTGCCAGCAGTCTATATGGGTGGTCGGGGGCGGCTAACTATGGCTACACCTTC. Protein product: CASSLYGWSGAANYGYTF.

The chain recombines TRBV20-1 with TRBJ2-1, with 7 bases matching TRBD1. This CDR3 comprises 13 residues. Germline CDR1 reads DFQATT; CDR2 reads SNEGSKA (reference sequence). Losses at the gene ends were 3 bases for V and 12 bases for J; bases not matched to a gene: 11. In DNA form, the CDR3 reads TGCAGTGCTAGTCCCGGGACAGAGAACGGGCAGTTCTTC. Translation: CSASPGTENGQFF.

The chain links TRBV7-2 to TRBJ2-1; maybe TRBD1 (6 bases). Germline V gene sequence: CDR1 SGHTA, CDR2 FQGNSA. V was trimmed by 6 bases and J by 0 bases, leaving 15 bases between them. This CDR3 has 16 residues. In DNA, the CDR3 is TGTGCCAGCAGGACAGGAATCTCGAGCTCCTACAATGAGCAGTTCTTC. Translation gives CASRTGISSSYNEQFF.

The rearrangement joins TRBV7-2 to TRBJ2-3; 13 bases map to TRBD2. V trimming: 2 bases; J trimming: 2 bases; junction bases outside the gene matches: 7. Germline CDR1 and CDR2: SGHTA and FQGNSA. This CDR3 is 18 amino acids long. The CDR3: CASSLFRLAGGLTDTQYF. CDR3 nucleotides: TGTGCCAGCAGCTTATTCCGACTAGCGGGAGGACTCACAGATACGCAGTATTTT.

The chain recombines TRBV21-1 with TRBJ2-3; TRBD2 is the table's D call and was not checked against the DNA. TRBV21-1 is annotated as a pseudogene. This CDR3 is 18 amino acids long. The CDR3 DNA reads TGTGCCTCCCCCTACCTCGCGCACCTTAGCGGGGGGTCCGATACGCTGTATTTT. Residues: CASPYLAHLSGGSDTLYF.

The rearrangement uses TRBV5-1 and TRBJ2-5, with 7 bases that match TRBD1. The DNA end favors TRBJ2-7, so the J call may be wrong. This CDR3 is 14 amino acids long. The germline gives CDR1 SGHRS, CDR2 YFSETQ. Written as DNA, the CDR3 is TGCGCCAGCAGCCGGGACAGCACAGAGGACGAGCAGTACTTC. Amino acid sequence: CASSRDSTEDEQYF.

The rearrangement links TRBV3-1 to TRBJ2-1, with D possibly matching TRBD1 (6 bases). Germline-derived CDR1 and CDR2 are LGHDT and YNNKEL (reference sequence). V was shortened by 1 base and J by 6 bases, with 13 bases between the two germline ends. CDR3 length equals 15 residues. The DNA for the CDR3 is TGTGCCAGCAGCCAAGTGGCAGGGGTCGGCAATGAGCAGTTCTTC. Translating gives CASSQVAGVGNEQFF.

J is TRBJ2-1 and V is TRBV6-5; D is possibly TRBD2 (5 bases). The CDR3 sequence is 13 residues long. Trimming took off 8 bases at V and 2 bases at J, with 10 bases between the two ends. Germline CDR1 and CDR2: MNHEY and SVGAGI. The CDR3 DNA is TGTGCCAGCGCGGGTTCTCCCTACAATGAGCAGTTCTTC. This sequence encodes CASAGSPYNEQFF.

The V call is TRBV5-1, the J call TRBJ2-5, with D unresolved. The germline gives CDR1 SGHRS, CDR2 YFSETQ. This CDR3 has 14 amino acids. Trimming cost V 0 bases and J 4 bases, with 10 bases left between them. The CDR3 DNA sequence: TGCGCCAGCAGCTTGGGCACAGTCGGAGAGACCCAGTACTTC. It yields the protein CASSLGTVGETQYF.

There are a few counts of this clonotype. The chain has TRBV6-1 and TRBJ1-1; D might be TRBD1 (5 bases). Germline assignment: CDR1 MNHNS and CDR2 SASEGT. Trimming took off 6 bases at V and 6 bases at J, with 17 bases between the two ends. The CDR3 is 14 amino acids. The CDR3 here is CASRGPWEGAEAFF. The CDR3 bases are TGTGCCAGCAGGGGGCCCTGGGAAGGGGCTGAAGCTTTCTTT.

This clonotype was recorded a few times. This chain joins TRBV4-2 and TRBJ1-5; D might be TRBD1 (5 bases). The CDR3 extends over 13 amino acids. CDR1 and CDR2 (germline): LGHNA, YNFKEQ. The V end was cut by 3 bases, the J end by 8 bases, with 11 bases between. CDR3 DNA sequence: TGTGCCAGCAGCCAGGAGCAGGGAGAGCCCCAGCATTTT. Translation: CASSQEQGEPQHF.

This clonotype turned up a few times. V and J are TRBV27 and TRBJ2-4, with D maybe TRBD2 (6 bases). The assigned J gene may be wrong: the sequence end matches TRBJ2-7 better. CDR1 is MNHEY and CDR2 is SMNVEV in the germline V gene (reference sequence). This CDR3 is built from 15 residues. The CDR3 loop reads CASSPGAGFPYEQYF. Written as DNA, the CDR3 is TGTGCCAGCAGTCCTGGGGCGGGGTTTCCCTACGAGCAGTACTTC.

This chain connects TRBV20-1 to TRBJ2-4; possibly TRBD2 for D (5 bases). The V and J ends lost 2 bases and 0 bases respectively, with 14 bases between them. The CDR3 consists of 16 residues. Germline lookup yields CDR1 DFQATT and CDR2 SNEGSKA (reference sequence). The CDR3: CSARPFTGIAKNIQYF. CDR3 DNA: TGCAGTGCTAGACCTTTTACGGGGATAGCCAAAAACATTCAGTACTTC.

In DNA, the CDR3 is TGTGCCAGCTCCGCTCAAAATGAGCAGTACTTC. Translation: CASSAQNEQYF. The V and J genes are TRBV18 and TRBJ2-5; D is ambiguous. Germline V lookup: CDR1 KGHSH, CDR2 LQKENI. The CDR3 has 11 residues. V lost 6 bases and J 11 bases, leaving 13 bases between the germline ends.

The chain is built from TRBV29-1 and TRBJ2-1; D is unclear. Germline V lookup: CDR1 SQVTM, CDR2 ANQGSEA. The CDR3 extends over 13 amino acids. V was clipped by 6 bases and J by 9 bases, with 18 bases between them. CDR3 nucleotides: TGCAGCGTCCACTTGTCGGGTATAGTTGAGCAGTTCTTC. Translating it yields CSVHLSGIVEQFF.

The rearrangement joins TRBV5-1 to TRBJ2-3; D remains ambiguous. The germline gives CDR1 SGHRS, CDR2 YFSETQ. Trimming took 4 bases from V and 2 from J, leaving 14 bases between them. The CDR3 spans 15 residues. The CDR3 nucleotides read TGCGCCAGCAGCAGGGCCCGTTTGGACACAGATACGCAGTATTTT. It yields the protein CASSRARLDTDTQYF.